Listed here are 9 T cell receptor beta chains from one sample, sequenced in a study of blood T cell repertoires in COVID-19. Here immunoSEQ multiplex PCR was the method, and the copy in TCRdb shows in-frame clones only, minus some. The sample lists under 45,000 clones; under 80% were seen once. Sequencing was carried out using peripheral blood. The receptor source for this set is a man at least 80 years old with acute or convalescent COVID-19.

The chain joins TRBV4-1 to TRBJ1-2, with D unclear. This CDR3 is built from 13 residues. Trimming cost V 0 bases and J 8 bases, with 10 bases left between them. The germline gives CDR1 MGHRA, CDR2 YSYEKL. This CDR3 is CASSQESGYGYTF. CDR3 coding DNA: TGCGCCAGCAGCCAAGAATCCGGGTACGGCTACACCTTC.

The chain has TRBV6-1 and TRBJ1-1, with D possibly TRBD1 on 5 matching bases. Trimming left V 2 bases short and J 5 bases short, with 9 bases between. CDR1 is MNHNS, CDR2 SASEGT, per germline. The CDR3 is 13 amino acids. This CDR3 reads CASSEWQGTEAFF. The CDR3, as DNA: TGTGCCAGCAGTGAATGGCAGGGAACTGAAGCTTTCTTT.

The chain uses TRBV3-1 (or the pseudogene TRBV3-2) and TRBJ1-1, with 7 bases aligning to TRBD1. The CDR3 covers 14 residues. Germline assignment: CDR1 LGHDT and CDR2 YNNKEL (reference sequence). Trimming took 3 bases from V and 5 from J; bases not matched to a gene: 6. For the CDR3, the DNA is TGTGCCAGCAGCCACAGACAGGGAGGAACTGAAGCTTTCTTT. Translating gives CASSHRQGGTEAFF.

V usage is TRBV4-2 and J usage is TRBJ1-4, with 9 bases aligning to TRBD1. V dropped 2 bases and J dropped 0; count of bases not matched to a gene: 4. CDR3 length: 17 amino acids. Per the germline V gene, CDR1 is LGHNA and CDR2 is YNFKEQ. The DNA of the CDR3 is TGTGCCAGCAGCCAACCGGACAGGGGCCCAACTAATGAAAAACTGTTTTTT. It codes for CASSQPDRGPTNEKLFF.

The chain carries TRBV5-4 and TRBJ2-7; D is unclear. Germline CDR1 SGHNT, CDR2 YYREEE (reference sequence). This CDR3 is 14 amino acids long. Trimming shortened V by 0 bases and J by 1 base, and 8 bases separated the two germline ends. CDR3 protein: CASSLAGYSYEQYF. Here the CDR3 DNA reads TGTGCCAGCAGCTTGGCGGGTTATTCCTACGAGCAGTACTTC.

This clone has only a few counts. This rearrangement joins TRBV18 to TRBJ2-1, with 9 bases matching TRBD1. Germline values: CDR1 KGHSH, CDR2 LQKENI. This CDR3 has 15 residues. The trim removed 3 bases at V and 8 bases at J, leaving 8 bases unmatched. The CDR3: CASSPDGTGWYEQFF. CDR3 nucleotide sequence: TGTGCCAGCTCACCTGACGGGACAGGGTGGTATGAGCAGTTCTTC.

The CDR3: CASSIDQQQPQHF. The CDR3 DNA sequence: TGTGCCAGTAGTATAGATCAACAGCAGCCCCAGCATTTT. The chain is built from TRBV19 and TRBJ1-5; D is ambiguous. CDR3 length equals 13 residues. Germline values: CDR1 LNHDA, CDR2 SQIVND (reference sequence). Trimming shortened V by 0 bases and J by 7 bases, and 7 bases separated the two germline ends. The complete variable domain, with remaining parts taken from reference TRBV19 and TRBJ1-5, reads DGGITQSPKYLFRKEGQNVTLSCEQNLNHDAMYWYRQDPGQGLRLIYYSQIVNDFQKGDIAEGYSVSREKKESFPLTVTSAQKNPTAFYLCASSIDQQQPQHFGDGTRLSIL.

The chain uses TRBV19 and TRBJ1-1, with 9 bases lining up with TRBD1. V lost 7 bases to trimming and J lost 3 bases; unmatched junction nucleotides: 6. The V gene's germline CDR1 is LNHDA and CDR2 SQIVND (reference sequence). CDR3 length: 14 residues. The CDR3 spells CASTSTGGYTEAFF. The CDR3 bases are TGTGCCAGTACTTCCACAGGGGGCTACACTGAAGCTTTCTTT.

The table lists this clone with a few counts. CDR3 loop: CASSLPGTGGSEQYF. The DNA of the CDR3 is TGTGCCAGCAGTTTGCCTGGGACAGGGGGAAGCGAGCAGTACTTC. This sequence joins TRBV28 and TRBJ2-7; 11 bases map to TRBD1. Germline assignment: CDR1 MDHEN and CDR2 SYDVKM. This CDR3 region has 15 residues. J was trimmed by 6 bases and V by 3 bases; bases with no gene match: 7.